A selection of T cell receptor beta chains follows, all from one sample in a study of blood T cell repertoires in COVID-19. Sequencing was performed with immunoSEQ multiplex PCR; in TCRdb, only in-frame clones are kept and a portion is missing. There are 150,000 to 200,000 clones in the sample; 85% to 90% occur only once, and approximately 5.6% lies in the top ten. The sequenced sample was peripheral blood. These receptors originate from a man aged 35 to 55 with active or convalescent COVID-19. Both conserved end residues are part of each CDR3. A D gene is named only where the DNA matches it firmly.

>TRBJ2-1|TRBV7-9|TRBD1
TGTGCCAGCAGCTTATCAGGACAGGGATACAATGAGCAGTTCTTC
CASSLSGQGYNEQFF
>TRBJ1-2|TRBV7-9|TRBD1
TGTGCCAGCAGCTTAGCTGGGACAGCGCCAAACTATGGCTACACCTTC
CASSLAGTAPNYGYTF
>TRBJ2-2|TRBV3-1/TRBV3-2|TRBD2
TGTGCCAGCAGCCAAGTGGCTGGGGGGGACGCGTACACCGGGGAGCTGTTTTTT
CASSQVAGGDAYTGELFF
>TRBJ1-2|TRBV7-2|TRBD1
TGTGCCAGCAGCTGGGGACAGGTTAACTATGGCTACACCTTC
CASSWGQVNYGYTF
>TRBJ2-7|TRBV5-1|TRBD1
TGCGCCAGCAGCTTGGGGACAGGGCCCTACGAGCAGTACTTC
CASSLGTGPYEQYF
>TRBJ1-1|TRBV29-1|NA
TGCAGCGTTGAAAACGCGCCCCGGGTGAACACTGAAGCTTTCTTT
CSVENAPRVNTEAFF
>TRBJ2-5|TRBV19|TRBD2
TGTGCCAGTAGTATCCAAGCGGGGGCAGGAGAGACCCAGTACTTC
CASSIQAGAGETQYF
>TRBJ1-6|TRBV27|TRBD1
TGTGCCAGCGCCGACAGGGTAGGTTCACCCCTCCACTTT
CASADRVGSPLHF
>TRBJ1-5|TRBV4-1|NA
TGCGCCAGCAGCCAACTAGTCGGGGTCACTCAGCCCCAGCATTTT
CASSQLVGVTQPQHF
>TRBJ2-5|TRBV6-5|NA
TGTGCCAGCAGTTACCCCGGCGGGGAAGAGACCCAGTACTTC
CASSYPGGEETQYF
>TRBJ2-7|TRBV5-6|TRBD1
TGTGCCAGCAGACAGACAGGGGTCTCCGAGCAGTACTTC
CASRQTGVSEQYF
>TRBJ2-7|TRBV10-3|TRBD2
TGTGCCATCAGTGAAACCGGGACTAGCGGGTTGGTTGCCTCCGAGCAGTACTTC
CAISETGTSGLVASEQYF